A single sample gave rise to the 3 T cell receptor beta chains below, sequenced in a study of OX40 agonist ivuxolimab in advanced cancers. The assay was immunoSEQ multiplex PCR, and TCRdb's table has in-frame clones only and misses some. The profile shows some 33,000 clones, 85% to 90% of them singletons. The sample consisted of CD4+ or CD8+ T cells sorted from blood, taken in a trial of the OX40 agonist ivuxolimab. All receptors derive from an adult with an advanced solid tumor such as melanoma, head and neck, liver or kidney cancer.

In this sample, this clone turned up a few times. The V and J genes are TRBV7-9 and TRBJ2-7; D is uncertain. There are 13 residues in the CDR3. V lost 7 bases and J 0 bases, leaving 10 bases between the germline ends. CDR1 is SEHNR, CDR2 FQNEAQ, per germline (reference sequence). The CDR3 DNA reads TGTGCCAGCAACGACGACGACTCCTACGAGCAGTACTTC. Its protein is CASNDDDSYEQYF.

The chain is built from TRBV27 and TRBJ1-1, with 7 bases identical to TRBD1. This CDR3 is 14 amino acids long. J lost 2 bases, V lost 2 bases, and 2 bases had no gene match. Germline CDR1 is MNHEY and CDR2 is SMNVEV (reference sequence). Here the CDR3 reads CASSLQGVNTEAFF. The CDR3 DNA follows: TGTGCCAGCAGTTTACAGGGGGTTAACACTGAAGCTTTCTTT.

The chain carries TRBV11-3 and TRBJ2-1, with 9 nucleotides matching TRBD1. The CDR3 has 15 residues. Looked up from germline, CDR1 is SGHNT and CDR2 is YENEEA. The junction had 2 bases not matched to a gene; V was cut back by 5 bases and J by 0 bases. The CDR3 protein is CASSGTGNSYNEQFF. CDR3 nucleotide sequence: TGTGCCAGCAGCGGGACAGGGAACTCCTACAATGAGCAGTTCTTC.